This TCR beta chain was identified in a study of blood T cells in healthy people across ages. This clonotype was seen just once. Through a sample-barcoded 5' primer and a J-beta primer mix, a second PCR was run for roughly 6 to 12 cycles. TCRdb independently ran MiXCR on the 5' RACE reads; one entry per CDR3 protein. The sample carries approximately 770,000 distinct CDR3 sequences, 58% recorded once. The length of the CDR3 is 16 residues. The V end lost 1 base, the J end lost 0 bases, and 11 bases lay between the germline ends. Germline V gene data show CDR1 as MGHDK and CDR2 as SYGVNS. The source material was blood. The clonotype comes from a man aged 30 to 39 in good health. J is TRBJ2-3 and V is TRBV25-1; the D gene is possibly TRBD1 (5 bases). The CDR3 reads CASSEWRQSSTDTQYF. The CDR3 DNA follows: TGTGCCAGCAGTGAATGGAGACAGTCTAGCACAGATACGCAGTATTTT. Using reference TRBV25-1 and TRBJ2-3 for the parts outside the CDR3, the full variable domain is EADIYQTPRYLVIGTGKKITLECSQTMGHDKMYWYQQDPGMELHLIHYSYGVNSTEKGDLSSESTVSRIRTEHFPLTLESARPSHTSQYLCASSEWRQSSTDTQYFGPGTRLTVL.